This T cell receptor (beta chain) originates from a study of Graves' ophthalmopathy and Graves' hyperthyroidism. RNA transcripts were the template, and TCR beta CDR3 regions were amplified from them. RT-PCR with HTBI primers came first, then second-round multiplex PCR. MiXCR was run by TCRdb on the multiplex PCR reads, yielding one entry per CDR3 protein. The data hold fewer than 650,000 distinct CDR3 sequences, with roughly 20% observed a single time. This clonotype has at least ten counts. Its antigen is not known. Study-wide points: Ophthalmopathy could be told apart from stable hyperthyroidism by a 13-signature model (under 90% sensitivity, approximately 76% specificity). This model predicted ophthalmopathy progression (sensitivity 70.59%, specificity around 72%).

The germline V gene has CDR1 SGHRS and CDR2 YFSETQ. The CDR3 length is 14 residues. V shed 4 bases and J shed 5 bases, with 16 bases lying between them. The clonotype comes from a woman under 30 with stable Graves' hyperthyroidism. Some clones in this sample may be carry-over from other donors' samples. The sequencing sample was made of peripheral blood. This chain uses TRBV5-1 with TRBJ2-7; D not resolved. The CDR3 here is CASSRSYSTHEQYF. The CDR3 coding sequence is TGCGCCAGCAGCCGTTCGTACAGCACCCACGAGCAGTACTTC.